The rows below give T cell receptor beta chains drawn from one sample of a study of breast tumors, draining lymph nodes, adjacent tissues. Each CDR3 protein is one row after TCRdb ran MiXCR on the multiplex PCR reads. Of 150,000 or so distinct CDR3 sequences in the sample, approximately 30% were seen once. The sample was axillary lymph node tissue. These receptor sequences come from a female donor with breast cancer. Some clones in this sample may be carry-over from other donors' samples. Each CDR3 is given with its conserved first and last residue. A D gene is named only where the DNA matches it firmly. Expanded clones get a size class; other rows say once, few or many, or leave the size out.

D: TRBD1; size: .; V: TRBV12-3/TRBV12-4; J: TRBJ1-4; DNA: TGTGCCAGCAGTTTAGACGACAGGGGGCGTAGTGAAAAACTGTTTTTT; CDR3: CASSLDDRGRSEKLFF
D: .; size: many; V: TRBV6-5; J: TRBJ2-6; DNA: TGTGCCAGCAATTCAGACAGCTCTGGGGCCAACGTCCTGACTTTC; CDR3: CASNSDSSGANVLTF
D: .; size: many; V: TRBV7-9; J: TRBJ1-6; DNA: TGTGCCAGCAGCCCTGATCCGGGGTTCTCCTATAATTCACCCCTCCACTTT; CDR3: CASSPDPGFSYNSPLHF
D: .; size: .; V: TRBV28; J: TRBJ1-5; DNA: TGTGCCAGCAGCCTCCCCATGGGGGTCGACCTTTATAGCAATCAGCCCCAGCATTTT; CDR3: CASSLPMGVDLYSNQPQHF
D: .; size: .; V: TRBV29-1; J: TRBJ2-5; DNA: TGCAGCGGCTTGTTCCCGGGGGAGGAGACCCAGTACTTC; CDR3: CSGLFPGEETQYF
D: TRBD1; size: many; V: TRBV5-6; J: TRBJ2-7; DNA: TGTGCCAGCAGCTACGGGACAGGGAGCTACGAGCAGTACTTC; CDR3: CASSYGTGSYEQYF
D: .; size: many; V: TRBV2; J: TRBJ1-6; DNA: TGTGCCAGCAGTGAAGATGGACTTGGAAGTTCACCCCTCCACTTT; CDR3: CASSEDGLGSSPLHF
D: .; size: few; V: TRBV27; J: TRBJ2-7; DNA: TGTGCCAGCAGTTTAAAATGTGTCGCTTTGATCATCTACGAGCAGTACTTC; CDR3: CASSLKCVALIIYEQYF
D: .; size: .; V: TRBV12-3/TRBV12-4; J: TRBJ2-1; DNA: TGTGCCAGCAGTCTACACGACTCCTACAATGAGCAGTTCTTC; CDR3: CASSLHDSYNEQFF
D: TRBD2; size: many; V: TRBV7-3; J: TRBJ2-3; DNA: TGTGCCAGCAGTCTTAGCGGGGGAAACACAGATACGCAGTATTTT; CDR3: CASSLSGGNTDTQYF
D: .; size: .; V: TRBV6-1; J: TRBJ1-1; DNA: TGTGCCAGCAGTGAACGACGGGGGACTGAAGCTTTCTTT; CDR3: CASSERRGTEAFF
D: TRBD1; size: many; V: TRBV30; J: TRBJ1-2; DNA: TGTGCCTGGAGTGTACTTGCGACAGGGGGCAACTATGGCTACACCTTC; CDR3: CAWSVLATGGNYGYTF
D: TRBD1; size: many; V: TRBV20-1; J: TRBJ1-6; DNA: TGCAGTGCCCCTCTGGGGACAGGGGCGTCCTATAATTCACCCCTCCACTTT; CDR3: CSAPLGTGASYNSPLHF
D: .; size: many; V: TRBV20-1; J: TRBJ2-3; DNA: TGCAGTGCTCCCAGTCCATCTAGCACAGATACGCAGTATTTT; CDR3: CSAPSPSSTDTQYF
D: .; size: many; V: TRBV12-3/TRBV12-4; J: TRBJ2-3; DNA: TGTGCCAGCAGGGAGGCCGGACACACAGATACGCAGTATTTT; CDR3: CASREAGHTDTQYF
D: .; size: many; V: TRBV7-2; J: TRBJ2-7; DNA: TGTGCCAGCAGGTCCGGGACACAGAGCTCCTACGAGCAGTACTTC; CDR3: CASRSGTQSSYEQYF
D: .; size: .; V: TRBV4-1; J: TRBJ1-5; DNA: TGCGCCAGCAGCTTTACAGAAGGGGTGGTCCACGAGCATTTT; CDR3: CASSFTEGVVHEHF
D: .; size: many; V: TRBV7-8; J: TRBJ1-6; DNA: TGTGCCAGCAGCTACGGGGGGAGGGGCGGCTCCTATAATTCACCCCTCCACTTT; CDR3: CASSYGGRGGSYNSPLHF
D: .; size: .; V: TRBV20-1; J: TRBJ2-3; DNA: TGCAGTGCTAGGACCCTCTACGGCACAGATACGCAGTATTTT; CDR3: CSARTLYGTDTQYF
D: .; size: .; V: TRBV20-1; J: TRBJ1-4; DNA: TGCAGTGCTAGAATGGGACTGAGCTCCTACAATGAAAAACTGTTTTTT; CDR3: CSARMGLSSYNEKLFF
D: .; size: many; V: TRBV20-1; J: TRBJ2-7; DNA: TGCAGCCCCCCCCCAAACGAGCAGTACTTC; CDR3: CSPPPNEQYF
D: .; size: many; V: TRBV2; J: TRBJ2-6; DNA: TGTGCCAGCAGTGGAGATAGGACCTCTGGGGCCAACGTCCTGACTTTC; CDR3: CASSGDRTSGANVLTF
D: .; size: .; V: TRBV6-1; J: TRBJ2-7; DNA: TGTGCCAGCAGTCTCGCAGATTCCTACGAGCAGTACTTC; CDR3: CASSLADSYEQYF
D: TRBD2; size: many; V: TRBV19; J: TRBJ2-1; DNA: TGTGCCAGTAGTATATATGTAGCGGGGGCCTACAATGAGCAGTTCTTC; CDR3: CASSIYVAGAYNEQFF
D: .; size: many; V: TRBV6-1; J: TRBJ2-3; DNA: TGTGCCAGCAGTCGAAGGAGCCCACTGGGCACAGATACGCAGTATTTT; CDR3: CASSRRSPLGTDTQYF
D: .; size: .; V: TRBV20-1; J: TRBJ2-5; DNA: TGCAGTGCGGGGCGGCAGTTTAGCGGGACCCAGTACTTC; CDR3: CSAGRQFSGTQYF
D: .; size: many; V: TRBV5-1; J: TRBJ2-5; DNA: TGCGCCAGCAGCTTGGCCTCGGCAGGGCACCAAGAGACCCAGTACTTC; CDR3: CASSLASAGHQETQYF
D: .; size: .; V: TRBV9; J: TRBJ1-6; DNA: TGTGCCAGCAGCGCAGCGGATTCTTCACCCCTCCACTTT; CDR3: CASSAADSSPLHF
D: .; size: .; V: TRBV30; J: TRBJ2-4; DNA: TGTGCCTGGAAAGAGGCGGGGGCCCCGAACATTCAGTACTTC; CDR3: CAWKEAGAPNIQYF
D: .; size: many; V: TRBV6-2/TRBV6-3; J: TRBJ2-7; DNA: TGTGCCAGCAGTCTCCGGGACCCCCGCTTGGGCGAGCAGTACTTC; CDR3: CASSLRDPRLGEQYF
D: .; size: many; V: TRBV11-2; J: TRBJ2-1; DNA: TGTGCCAGCAGCTTAGTTGCTAGTAAGGAGAATGAGCAGTTCTTC; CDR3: CASSLVASKENEQFF
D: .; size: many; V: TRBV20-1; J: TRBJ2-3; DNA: TGCAGTGCTAGGAAGCGAGGATCCACAGATACGCAGTATTTT; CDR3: CSARKRGSTDTQYF
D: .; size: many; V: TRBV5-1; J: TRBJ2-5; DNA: TGCGCCAGCAGCTTCACGGGGGCGGGACTCCAGGAGACCCAGTACTTC; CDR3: CASSFTGAGLQETQYF
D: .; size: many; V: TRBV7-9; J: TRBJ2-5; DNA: TGTGCCAGCAGACAGGTCGCTGAATACCCACCGCGGGAGACCCAGTACTTC; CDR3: CASRQVAEYPPRETQYF
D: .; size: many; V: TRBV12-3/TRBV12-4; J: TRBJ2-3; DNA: TGTGCCAGCAGTTTACCCGGAAGTGGCACAGATACGCAGTATTTT; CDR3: CASSLPGSGTDTQYF
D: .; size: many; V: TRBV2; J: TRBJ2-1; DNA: TGTGCCAGCAGTGAAGTAAGGAGCTCCTACAATGAGCAGTTCTTC; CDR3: CASSEVRSSYNEQFF
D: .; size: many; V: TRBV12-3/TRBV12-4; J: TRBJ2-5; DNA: TGTGCCAGCAGTTTCCGGGTCGGGATCTCGGAGACCCAGTACTTC; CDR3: CASSFRVGISETQYF
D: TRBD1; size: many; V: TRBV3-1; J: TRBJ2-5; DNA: TGTGCCAGCAGCCAAGTAACAGGGGGCGAGACCCAGTACTTC; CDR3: CASSQVTGGETQYF
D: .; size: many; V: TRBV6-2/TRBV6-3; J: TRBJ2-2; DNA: TGTGCCACCCTGTCGGCAAACCAGAACACCGGGGAGCTGTTTTTT; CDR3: CATLSANQNTGELFF